Listed here is a single T cell receptor beta chain. Its specificity is unknown. The data originate from a study of T cell repertoires in cytomegalovirus infection. Study-level background: Both recently identified HLA-C-restricted and well-studied HLA-B-restricted CMV epitopes were used in the study. Public TCR beta signatures provided an indication of both CMV infection and a matching HLA type. General observations from the study: Ex vivo responses were dominated by HLA-C-restricted CMV-specific TCR beta clonotypes. Identification of carriers of CMV plus the relevant HLA was achieved through cumulative public TCR beta family frequency.

This CDR3 has 16 residues. The germline V and J ends were trimmed by 5 bases and 6 bases, with 23 bases remaining between them. Looked up from germline, CDR1 is MNHEY and CDR2 is SMNVEV (reference sequence). MiXCR, run by TCRdb on the reads, gives a single entry per CDR3 protein. The repertoire holds roughly 500,000 distinct CDR3 sequences, with approximately 40% as singletons. The sequence derives from a human donor in good health (CMV status not recorded). Some clones in this sample may be carry-over from other donors' samples. The starting material was cultured PBMCs, obtained from culture after CMV antigen stimulation. This chain uses TRBV27 with TRBJ2-7; D is possibly TRBD1 or TRBD2 (5 bases each). CDR3 loop: CASSRSGTRKESEQYF. DNA of the CDR3: TGTGCCAGCAGTAGATCCGGGACCAGGAAGGAGTCCGAGCAGTACTTC.